This T cell receptor beta chain was sequenced during a study of long-term antiretroviral therapy in people with HIV. At the level of the study: It was about a decade after the earliest samples that the 2015 immediate-ART recommendation appeared.

Germline CDR1 reads LNHNV; CDR2 reads YYDKDF (reference sequence). This CDR3 is 16 amino acids long. V gave up 9 bases and J gave up 4 bases; unmatched junction bases: 13. Concerning this clone: Its antigen is currently unknown.

Study results and caveats: ART was followed by higher diversity that remained below transplant donor controls. Blood dating 2004 to 2017 may reflect older ART regimens.

Researchers ran immunoSEQ v3.0 at survey level. Libraries were prepared by immunoSEQ multiplex PCR; TCRdb keeps only in-frame clonotypes and omits some of them. The sample lists 25,000 to 30,000 clones, 84% seen once, with 6.2% in the top ten. HIV-positive participants were all treated in the United States. Source: unsorted PBMCs, taken 0.4 years after starting antiretroviral therapy. The clonotype was recovered from a man aged 18 to 30 with HIV. This chain uses TRBV15 with TRBJ2-3, with TRBD1 matching 10 bases. CDR3 nucleotide sequence: TGTGCCACGAGAATCGTGGTCGGGACAGGGGCAGATACGCAGTATTTT. This sequence encodes CATRIVVGTGADTQYF.